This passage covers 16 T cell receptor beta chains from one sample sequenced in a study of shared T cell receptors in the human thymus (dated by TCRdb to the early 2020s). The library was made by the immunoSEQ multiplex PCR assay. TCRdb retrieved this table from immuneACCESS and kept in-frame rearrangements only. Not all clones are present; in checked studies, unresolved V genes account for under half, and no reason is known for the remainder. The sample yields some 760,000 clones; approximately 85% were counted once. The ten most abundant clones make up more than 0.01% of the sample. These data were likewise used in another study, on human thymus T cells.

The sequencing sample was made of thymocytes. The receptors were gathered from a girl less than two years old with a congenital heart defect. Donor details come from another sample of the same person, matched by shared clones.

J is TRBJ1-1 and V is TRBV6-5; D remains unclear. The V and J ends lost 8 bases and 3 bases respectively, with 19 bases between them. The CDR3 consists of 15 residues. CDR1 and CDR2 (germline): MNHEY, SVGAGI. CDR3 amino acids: CASGSLDPGDTEAFF. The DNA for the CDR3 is TGTGCCAGCGGCTCGTTGGACCCGGGAGACACTGAAGCTTTCTTT.

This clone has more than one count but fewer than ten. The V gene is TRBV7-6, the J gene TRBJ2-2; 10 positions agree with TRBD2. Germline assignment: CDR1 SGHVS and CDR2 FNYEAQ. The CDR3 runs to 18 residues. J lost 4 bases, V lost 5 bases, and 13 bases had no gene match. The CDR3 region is CASSPILGAGGSTGELFF. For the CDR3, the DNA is TGTGCCAGCAGCCCGATTTTGGGAGCGGGGGGGTCCACCGGGGAGCTGTTTTTT. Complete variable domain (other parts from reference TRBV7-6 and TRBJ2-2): GAGVSQSPRYKVTKRGQDVALRCDPISGHVSLYWYRQALGQGPEFLTYFNYEAQQDKSGLPNDRFSAERPEGSISTLTIQRTEQRDSAMYRCASSPILGAGGSTGELFFGEGSRLTVL.

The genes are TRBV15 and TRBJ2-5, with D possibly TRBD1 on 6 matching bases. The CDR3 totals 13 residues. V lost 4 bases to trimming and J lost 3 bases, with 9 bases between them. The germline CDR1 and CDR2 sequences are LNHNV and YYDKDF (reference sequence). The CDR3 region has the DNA TGTGCCACCAGCACACAGGGTGAAGAGACCCAGTACTTC. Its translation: CATSTQGEETQYF.

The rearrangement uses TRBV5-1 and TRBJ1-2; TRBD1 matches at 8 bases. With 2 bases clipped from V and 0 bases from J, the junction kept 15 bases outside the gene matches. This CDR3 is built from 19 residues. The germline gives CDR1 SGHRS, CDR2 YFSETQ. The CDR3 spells CASSLVRTGLAEANYGYTF. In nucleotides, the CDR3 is TGCGCCAGCAGCTTAGTGAGGACAGGGCTAGCCGAAGCTAACTATGGCTACACCTTC.

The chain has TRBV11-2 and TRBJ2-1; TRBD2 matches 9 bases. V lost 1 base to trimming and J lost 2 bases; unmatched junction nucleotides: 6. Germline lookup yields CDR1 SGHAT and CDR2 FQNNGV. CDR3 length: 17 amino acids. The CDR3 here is CASSLGPERGAYNEQFF. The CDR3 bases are TGTGCCAGCAGCTTAGGGCCCGAGCGGGGGGCCTACAATGAGCAGTTCTTC.

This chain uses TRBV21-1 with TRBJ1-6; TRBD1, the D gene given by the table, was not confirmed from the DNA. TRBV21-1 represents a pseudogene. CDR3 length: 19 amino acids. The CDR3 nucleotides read TGTGCCAGCACCCCCCAAGGGGGTGGGGTATACTCCTATAATTCACCCCTCCACTTT. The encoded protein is CASTPQGGGVYSYNSPLHF.

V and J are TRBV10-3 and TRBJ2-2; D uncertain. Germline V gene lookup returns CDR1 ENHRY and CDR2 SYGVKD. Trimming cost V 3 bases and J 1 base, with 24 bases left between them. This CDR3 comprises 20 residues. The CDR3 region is CAISEPIGSQLNKNTGELFF. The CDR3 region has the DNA TGTGCCATCAGTGAACCCATCGGGTCCCAACTGAATAAGAACACCGGGGAGCTGTTTTTT.

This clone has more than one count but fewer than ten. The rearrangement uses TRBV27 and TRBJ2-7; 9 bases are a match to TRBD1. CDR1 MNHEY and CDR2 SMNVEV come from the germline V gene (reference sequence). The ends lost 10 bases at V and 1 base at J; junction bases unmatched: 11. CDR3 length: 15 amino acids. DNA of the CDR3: TGTGCCACCGCCGAACAGGGGGCGGTATCCTACGAGCAGTACTTC. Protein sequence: CATAEQGAVSYEQYF.

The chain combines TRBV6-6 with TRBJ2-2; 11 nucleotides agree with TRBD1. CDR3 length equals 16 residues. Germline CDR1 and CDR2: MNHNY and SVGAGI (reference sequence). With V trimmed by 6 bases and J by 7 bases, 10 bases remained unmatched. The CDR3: CASRPPGQGVGGELFF. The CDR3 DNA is TGTGCCAGCAGGCCACCGGGACAGGGGGTTGGCGGGGAGCTGTTTTTT.

CDR3: CASSLVRRGYGYTF. For the CDR3, the DNA is TGTGCCAGCAGCTTGGTCCGCAGGGGGTATGGCTACACCTTC. The chain carries TRBV5-6 and TRBJ1-2; TRBD1 agrees at 7 bases. The V gene end was trimmed by 0 bases and the J gene end by 5 bases; junction bases not matched to a gene: 4. The V gene's germline CDR1 is SGHDT and CDR2 YYEEEE. The CDR3 length is 14 residues.

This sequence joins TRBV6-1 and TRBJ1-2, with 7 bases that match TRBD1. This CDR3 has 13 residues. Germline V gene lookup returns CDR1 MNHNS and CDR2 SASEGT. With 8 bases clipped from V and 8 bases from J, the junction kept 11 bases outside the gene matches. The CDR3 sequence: CASDYQGDGGYTF. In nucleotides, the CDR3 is TGTGCCAGCGATTACCAGGGGGACGGGGGCTACACCTTC.

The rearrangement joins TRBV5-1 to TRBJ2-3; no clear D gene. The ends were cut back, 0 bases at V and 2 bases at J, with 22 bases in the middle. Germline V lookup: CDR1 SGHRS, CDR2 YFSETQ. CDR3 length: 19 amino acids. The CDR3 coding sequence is TGCGCCAGCAGCTTGGAGCTCATGCTGGCGCGAGGCCTCACAGATACGCAGTATTTT. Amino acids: CASSLELMLARGLTDTQYF.

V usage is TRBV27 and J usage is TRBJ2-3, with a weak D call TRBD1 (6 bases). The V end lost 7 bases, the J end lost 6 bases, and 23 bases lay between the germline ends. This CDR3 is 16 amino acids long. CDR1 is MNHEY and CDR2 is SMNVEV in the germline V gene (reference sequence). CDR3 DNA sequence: TGTGCCAGCACCACCAGGTCGGGCAGGGGCAGGGATACGCAGTATTTT. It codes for CASTTRSGRGRDTQYF.

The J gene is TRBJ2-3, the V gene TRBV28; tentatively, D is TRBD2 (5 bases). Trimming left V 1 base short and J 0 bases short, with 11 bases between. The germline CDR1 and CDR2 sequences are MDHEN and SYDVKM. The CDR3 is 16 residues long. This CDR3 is CASSLSDGKSTDTQYF. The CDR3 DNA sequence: TGTGCCAGCAGTTTATCGGACGGGAAAAGCACAGATACGCAGTATTTT.

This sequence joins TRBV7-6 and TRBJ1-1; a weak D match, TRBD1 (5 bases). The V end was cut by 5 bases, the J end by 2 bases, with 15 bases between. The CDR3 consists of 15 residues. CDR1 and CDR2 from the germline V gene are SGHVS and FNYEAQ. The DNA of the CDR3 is TGTGCCAGCAGCGAAGCCGGGACTGCTAACACTGAAGCTTTCTTT. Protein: CASSEAGTANTEAFF.

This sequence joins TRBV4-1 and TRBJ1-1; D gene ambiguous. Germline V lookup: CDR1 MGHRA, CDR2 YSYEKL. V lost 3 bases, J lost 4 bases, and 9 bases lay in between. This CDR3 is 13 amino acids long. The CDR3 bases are TGCGCCAGCAGCCATCTCAGTGCCACTGAAGCTTTCTTT. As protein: CASSHLSATEAFF.